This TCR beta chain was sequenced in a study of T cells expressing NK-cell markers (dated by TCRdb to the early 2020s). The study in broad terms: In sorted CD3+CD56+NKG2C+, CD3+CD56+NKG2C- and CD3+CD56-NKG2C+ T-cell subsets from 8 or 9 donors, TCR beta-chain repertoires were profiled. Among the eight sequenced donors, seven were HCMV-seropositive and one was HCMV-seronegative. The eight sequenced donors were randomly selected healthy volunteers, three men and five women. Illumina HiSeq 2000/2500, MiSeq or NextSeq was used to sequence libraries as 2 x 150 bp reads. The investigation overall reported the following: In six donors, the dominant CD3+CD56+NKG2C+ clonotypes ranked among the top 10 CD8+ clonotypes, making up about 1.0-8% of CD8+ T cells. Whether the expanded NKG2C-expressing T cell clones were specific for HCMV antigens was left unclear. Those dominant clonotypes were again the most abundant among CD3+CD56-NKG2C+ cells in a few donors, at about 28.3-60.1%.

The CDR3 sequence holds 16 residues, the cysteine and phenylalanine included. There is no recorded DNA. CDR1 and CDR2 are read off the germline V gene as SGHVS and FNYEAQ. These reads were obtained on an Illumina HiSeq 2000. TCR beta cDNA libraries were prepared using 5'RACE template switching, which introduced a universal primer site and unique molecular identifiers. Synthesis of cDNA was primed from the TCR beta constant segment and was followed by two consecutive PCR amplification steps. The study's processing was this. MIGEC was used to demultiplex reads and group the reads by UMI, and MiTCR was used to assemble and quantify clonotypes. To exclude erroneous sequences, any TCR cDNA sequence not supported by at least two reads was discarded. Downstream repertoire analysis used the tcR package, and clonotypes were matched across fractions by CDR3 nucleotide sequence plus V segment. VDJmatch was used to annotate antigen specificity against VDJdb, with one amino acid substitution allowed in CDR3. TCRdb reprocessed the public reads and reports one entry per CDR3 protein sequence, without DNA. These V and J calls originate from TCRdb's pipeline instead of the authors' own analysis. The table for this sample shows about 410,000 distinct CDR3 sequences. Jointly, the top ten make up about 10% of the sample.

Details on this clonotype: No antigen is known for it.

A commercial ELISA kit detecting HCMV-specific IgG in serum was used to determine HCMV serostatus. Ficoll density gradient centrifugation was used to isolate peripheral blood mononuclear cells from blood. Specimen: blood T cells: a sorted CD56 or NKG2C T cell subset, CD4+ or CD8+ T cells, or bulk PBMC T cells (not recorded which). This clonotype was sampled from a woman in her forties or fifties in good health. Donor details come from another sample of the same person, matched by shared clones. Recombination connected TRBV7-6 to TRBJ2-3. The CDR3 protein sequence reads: CASSLGASGVTDTQYF. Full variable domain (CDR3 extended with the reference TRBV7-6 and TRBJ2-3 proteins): GAGVSQSPRYKVTKRGQDVALRCDPISGHVSLYWYRQALGQGPEFLTYFNYEAQQDKSGLPNDRFSAERPEGSISTLTIQRTEQRDSAMYRCASSLGASGVTDTQYFGPGTRLTVL.